The 28 T cell receptor beta chains below were found in one sample sequenced in a study of control samples from healthy donors and cancer patients (dated by TCRdb to the early 2020s). Libraries were prepared through the immunoSEQ multiplex PCR assay. TCRdb's version of the immuneACCESS table is confined to in-frame rearrangements and falls short of the full clone set. An unresolved V gene accounts for under half of the shortfall where checked; the remainder is of unknown origin. The table for this sample lists fewer than 110,000 clones; 85% to 90% of them were counted only once. The top ten clones comprise about a fifth of the sample. Sequencing used PBMCs. These receptors all stem from a man aged 60-69 years with lung cancer.

This clone was counted only a few times. V usage is TRBV6-2 or TRBV6-3 and J usage is TRBJ2-2, with D unresolved. Germline V gene data show CDR1 as MNHEY and CDR2 as SVGEGT. The CDR3 loop spans 15 amino acids. Trimming took 2 bases from V and 0 from J, leaving 7 bases between them. The CDR3 region is CASSYKPANTGELFF. Written as DNA, the CDR3 is TGTGCCAGCAGTTACAAGCCGGCGAACACCGGGGAGCTGTTTTTT.

The chain has TRBV11-3 and TRBJ2-3; unclear D gene. V lost 3 bases and J lost 3, with 16 bases in between. The CDR3 loop spans 16 amino acids. Per germline, CDR1 SGHNT and CDR2 YENEEA. CDR3 sequence (DNA): TGTGCCAGCAGCTTGGGCAATTCTCTAGGAACAGATACGCAGTATTTT. Protein product: CASSLGNSLGTDTQYF.

The gene calls are TRBV10-3 and TRBJ1-1, with D uncertain. CDR3 length equals 14 residues. The V and J ends lost 2 bases and 5 bases respectively, with 12 bases between them. The germline V gene has CDR1 ENHRY and CDR2 SYGVKD. The CDR3 bases are TGTGCCATCAGTGAGGGGCTGTCGACGACTGAAGCTTTCTTT. Translation: CAISEGLSTTEAFF.

The rearrangement links TRBV21-1 to TRBJ2-7; the table names TRBD1, a call not compared with the DNA. TRBV21-1 has pseudogene status. The CDR3 is 16 amino acids. The CDR3 reads CASSNEAQGGYYEQYV. The CDR3 coding sequence is TGTGCCAGCAGCAATGAGGCACAGGGGGGATACTACGAGCAGTACGTC.

The chain links TRBV6-4 to TRBJ2-2, with TRBD2 matching 7 bases. This CDR3 has 15 residues. J gave up 4 bases and V 4 bases, and 6 bases lay outside the gene matches. CDR1 is MRHNA and CDR2 is SNTAGT in the germline V gene. DNA of the CDR3: TGTGCCAGCAGTGTACGGGGGGAATCCACCGGGGAGCTGTTTTTT. Translated, it gives CASSVRGESTGELFF.

The CDR3 reads CASSQDGVGNQPQHF. CDR3 DNA: TGCGCCAGCAGCCAAGACGGGGTAGGCAATCAGCCCCAGCATTTT. V gene TRBV4-1 combines with J gene TRBJ1-5; D unresolved. The CDR3 has 15 residues. The germline V gene encodes CDR1 MGHRA and CDR2 YSYEKL. V lost 0 bases to trimming and J lost 2 bases, with 8 bases between them.

V gene TRBV4-2 combines with J gene TRBJ2-5; D unclear. The germline gives CDR1 LGHNA, CDR2 YNFKEQ. Trimming removed 1 base from V and 2 bases from J, with 5 bases in between. This CDR3 comprises 13 residues. In nucleotides, the CDR3 is TGTGCCAGCAGCCAAGGTAGTCAAGAGACCCAGTACTTC. Translated, it gives CASSQGSQETQYF.

This clone was detected a few times. V usage is TRBV7-2 and J usage is TRBJ1-2, with D unclear. This CDR3 spans 13 amino acids. V was cut by 0 bases and J by 4 bases, with 6 bases left in between. Germline CDR1 is SGHTA and CDR2 is FQGNSA. CDR3 sequence: CASSLAVTYGYTF. CDR3 nucleotide sequence: TGTGCCAGCAGCTTAGCAGTCACCTATGGCTACACCTTC.

This clone was recorded only once. J is TRBJ1-4 and V is TRBV2; D uncertain. The CDR3 sequence is 14 residues long. Germline-derived CDR1 and CDR2 are SNHLY and FYNNEI. Deletions cut 6 bases from V and 2 bases from J, with 10 bases between. Written as DNA, the CDR3 is TGTGCCAGCAGCGTTATAAGTACTAATGAAAAACTGTTTTTT. It codes for CASSVISTNEKLFF. The full variable domain, in which reference TRBV2 and TRBJ1-4 provide the parts outside the CDR3, is EPEVTQTPSHQVTQMGQEVILRCVPISNHLYFYWYRQILGQKVEFLVSFYNNEISEKSEIFDDQFSVERPDGSNFTLKIRSTKLEDSAMYFCASSVISTNEKLFFGSGTQLSVL.

The CDR3 sequence: CASSPWTGQGYEQYF. Here the CDR3 DNA reads TGTGCCAGCTCACCTTGGACAGGACAGGGCTACGAGCAGTACTTC. The V gene is TRBV18, the J gene TRBJ2-7; TRBD1 matches 8 bases. The CDR3 runs to 15 residues. Germline trimming cut 3 bases from V and 3 bases from J; bases unmatched to any gene: 7. Germline V CDR1 and CDR2: KGHSH, LQKENI.

The CDR3 reads CASSPPGHETQYF. The CDR3 bases are TGTGCCAGCTCACCACCGGGGCACGAGACCCAGTACTTC. The rearrangement joins TRBV18 to TRBJ2-5, with a weak D call TRBD1 (5 bases). This CDR3 region has 13 residues. V was clipped by 0 bases and J by 5 bases, with 7 bases between them. The germline V gene has CDR1 KGHSH and CDR2 LQKENI.

The V and J genes are TRBV3-1 (or the pseudogene TRBV3-2) and TRBJ1-1; no clear D. V lost 0 bases to trimming and J lost 3 bases, with 8 bases between them. Germline V gene lookup returns CDR1 LGHDT and CDR2 YNNKEL (reference sequence). CDR3 size: 14 residues. CDR3 DNA: TGTGCCAGCAGCCAAGATCCGGGCTACACTGAAGCTTTCTTT. Encoded protein: CASSQDPGYTEAFF.

The gene calls are TRBV27 and TRBJ2-7; TRBD2 is a possible D gene (5 bases). Germline loops: CDR1 MNHEY, CDR2 SMNVEV (reference sequence). Trimming removed 3 bases from V and 3 bases from J, with 15 bases in between. The CDR3 has 15 amino acids. The CDR3 is CASSFGGAQDYEQYF. Here the CDR3 DNA reads TGTGCCAGCAGTTTTGGAGGAGCCCAGGACTACGAGCAGTACTTC.

The V call is TRBV27, the J call TRBJ1-5, with D possibly TRBD1 on 5 matching bases. This CDR3 contains 12 residues. Trimming pared 6 bases from V and 5 bases from J, leaving 8 bases between. CDR1 and CDR2 (germline): MNHEY, SMNVEV (reference sequence). The CDR3 bases are TGTGCCAGCAGGGGGGAGGATCAGCCCCAGCATTTT. Amino acids: CASRGEDQPQHF.

The chain joins TRBV7-6 to TRBJ2-1; 10 bases agree with TRBD1. The V and J ends lost 5 bases and 7 bases, in that order; junction bases with no gene match: 20. This CDR3 has 19 residues. Germline V gives CDR1 SGHVS, CDR2 FNYEAQ. This CDR3 reads CASSPRVLGVDRGTNEQFF. The CDR3 nucleotides are TGTGCCAGCAGCCCTCGGGTCCTTGGAGTGGACAGGGGGACGAATGAGCAGTTCTTC.

V and J are TRBV18 and TRBJ2-2, with 9 bases aligning to TRBD2. The CDR3 sequence is 16 residues long. Germline V gene data show CDR1 as KGHSH and CDR2 as LQKENI. Trimming removed 2 bases from V and 2 bases from J; junction bases left unmatched: 3. Here the CDR3 reads CASSPASGVNTGELFF. The CDR3 bases are TGTGCCAGCTCACCAGCTAGCGGGGTTAACACCGGGGAGCTGTTTTTT.

The rearrangement joins TRBV18 to TRBJ2-1, with D perhaps matching TRBD1 (5 bases). Germline CDR1 and CDR2: KGHSH and LQKENI. There are 15 residues in the CDR3. The V end was cut by 2 bases, the J end by 3 bases, with 11 bases between. The CDR3 sequence is CASSPRTSVYNEQFF. In DNA form, the CDR3 reads TGTGCCAGCTCACCAAGGACATCCGTCTACAATGAGCAGTTCTTC. The variable domain in full, with the rest retrieved from reference TRBV18 and TRBJ2-1, is NAGVMQNPRHLVRRRGQEARLRCSPMKGHSHVYWYRQLPEEGLKFMVYLQKENIIDESGMPKERFSAEFPKEGPSILRIQQVVRGDSAAYFCASSPRTSVYNEQFFGPGTRLTVL.

This clone was found once. The rearrangement uses TRBV6-5 and TRBJ1-2; a possible D gene is TRBD1 (5 bases). Trimming stripped 0 bases from V and 7 bases from J, with 9 bases between. The CDR3 has 13 amino acids. Germline assignment: CDR1 MNHEY and CDR2 SVGAGI. DNA of the CDR3: TGTGCCAGCAGTTACTCGGACACAGGTGGCTACACCTTC. Protein product: CASSYSDTGGYTF.

This clone was observed a single time. The CDR3 bases are TGCGCCAGCAGCTTGGGCAGCTATAGCAATCAGCCCCAGCATTTT. Protein sequence: CASSLGSYSNQPQHF. The rearrangement uses TRBV5-1 and TRBJ1-5; D gene unclear. Germline CDR1 is SGHRS and CDR2 is YFSETQ. CDR3 length: 15 amino acids. The germline V and J ends were trimmed by 0 bases and 0 bases, with 7 bases remaining between them.

The J gene is TRBJ2-7, the V gene TRBV15, with TRBD1 as a possible D gene (5 bases). V lost 1 base and J 4 bases, leaving 8 bases between the germline ends. Germline lookup yields CDR1 LNHNV and CDR2 YYDKDF (reference sequence). The CDR3 is made up of 13 amino acids. This chain's CDR3 is CATSRARGYEQYV. The CDR3 bases are TGTGCCACCAGCAGAGCAAGGGGTTACGAGCAGTACGTC.

This sequence joins TRBV5-1 and TRBJ2-1; TRBD1 is a possible D gene (6 bases). Per the germline V gene, CDR1 is SGHRS and CDR2 is YFSETQ. The ends were cut back, 1 base at V and 10 bases at J, with 15 bases in the middle. The CDR3 sequence is 14 residues long. The CDR3 bases are TGCGCCAGCAGCTTGCCATCCCAGGGGTGGGAGCAGTTCTTC. This codes for CASSLPSQGWEQFF.

The chain combines TRBV19 with TRBJ1-5; D remains ambiguous. V was pared by 2 bases and J by 5 bases, with 13 bases between. CDR1 and CDR2 from the germline V gene are LNHDA and SQIVND (reference sequence). CDR3 size: 15 residues. CDR3 loop: CASSILGIPDQPQHF. As DNA, the CDR3 is TGTGCCAGTAGTATATTAGGAATCCCAGATCAGCCCCAGCATTTT.

This rearrangement joins TRBV15 to TRBJ1-4; D may be TRBD1 (5 bases). The length of the CDR3 is 14 residues. Germline lookup yields CDR1 LNHNV and CDR2 YYDKDF (reference sequence). V was trimmed by 1 base and J by 14 bases, leaving 17 bases between them. CDR3 in DNA: TGTGCCACCAGCAGAGTCCAGGGCGCCTCGGGTCTGTTTTTT. Its translation is CATSRVQGASGLFF.

This chain connects TRBV9 to TRBJ2-2; no reliable D call. V was cut by 0 bases and J by 1 base, with 7 bases left in between. This CDR3 spans 15 amino acids. The germline CDR1 and CDR2 sequences are SGDLS and YYNGEE. The CDR3 spells CASSVVDENTGELFF. In DNA, the CDR3 is TGTGCCAGCAGCGTAGTAGACGAGAACACCGGGGAGCTGTTTTTT.

The chain joins TRBV21-1 to TRBJ2-3; the D call of TRBD2 is as the table states it, not checked on the DNA. TRBV21-1 is a documented pseudogene. This CDR3 region has 14 residues. CDR3: CASSKSFPPDTQYF. CDR3 nucleotides: TGTGCCAGCAGCAAGTCCTTCCCCCCAGATACGCAGTATTTT.

The chain carries TRBV7-3 and TRBJ2-3; D may be TRBD1 (5 bases). CDR1 and CDR2 from the germline V gene are SGHTA and FQGTGA. V lost 1 base to trimming and J lost 1 base, with 9 bases between them. The CDR3 covers 15 residues. CDR3 nucleotide sequence: TGTGCCAGCAGCTTAATGGACACCGGCACAGATACGCAGTATTTT. The encoded protein is CASSLMDTGTDTQYF.

This chain connects TRBV19 to TRBJ2-2; 9 bases map to TRBD1. The CDR3 is 14 residues long. Germline V lookup: CDR1 LNHDA, CDR2 SQIVND (reference sequence). The V segment lost 3 bases and the J segment 6 bases; nucleotides outside the gene matches: 2. The CDR3 spells CASSIDRGAGELFF. CDR3 nucleotides: TGTGCCAGTAGTATTGACAGGGGGGCCGGGGAGCTGTTTTTT.

The CDR3 nucleotides read TGTGCCAGCAGCTTCGCAGGGACAGGGGGAAATTACAATGAGCAGTTCTTC. It specifies CASSFAGTGGNYNEQFF. The rearrangement joins TRBV13 to TRBJ2-1; TRBD1 matches at 11 bases. Germline values: CDR1 PRHDT, CDR2 FYEKMQ (reference sequence). The CDR3 runs to 17 residues. V was clipped by 3 bases and J by 4 bases; unmatched bases: 8.